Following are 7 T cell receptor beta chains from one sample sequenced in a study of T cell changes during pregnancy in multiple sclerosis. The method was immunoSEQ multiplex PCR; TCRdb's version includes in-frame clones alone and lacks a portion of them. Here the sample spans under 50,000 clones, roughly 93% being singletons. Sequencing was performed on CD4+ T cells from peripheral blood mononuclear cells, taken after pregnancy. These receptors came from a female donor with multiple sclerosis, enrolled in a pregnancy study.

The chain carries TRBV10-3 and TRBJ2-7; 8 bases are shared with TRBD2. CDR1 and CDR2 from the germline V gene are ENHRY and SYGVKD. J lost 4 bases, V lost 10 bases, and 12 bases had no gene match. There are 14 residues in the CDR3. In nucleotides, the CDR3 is TGTGCCACTGGACCGGGACTAGGGGTTTACGAGCAGTACTTC. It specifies CATGPGLGVYEQYF.

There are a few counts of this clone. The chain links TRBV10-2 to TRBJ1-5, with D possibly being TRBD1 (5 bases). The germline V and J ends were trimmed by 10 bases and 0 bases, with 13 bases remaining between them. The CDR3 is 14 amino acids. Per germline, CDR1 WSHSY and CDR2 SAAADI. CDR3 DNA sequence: TGCGCCACCAGGACAAGGAATAGCAATCAGCCCCAGCATTTT. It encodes CATRTRNSNQPQHF.

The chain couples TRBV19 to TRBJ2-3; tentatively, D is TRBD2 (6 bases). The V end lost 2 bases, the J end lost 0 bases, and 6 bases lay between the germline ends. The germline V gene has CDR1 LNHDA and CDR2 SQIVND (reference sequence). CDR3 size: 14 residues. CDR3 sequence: CASSIRGSTDTQYF. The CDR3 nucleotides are TGTGCCAGTAGTATACGGGGGAGCACAGATACGCAGTATTTT.

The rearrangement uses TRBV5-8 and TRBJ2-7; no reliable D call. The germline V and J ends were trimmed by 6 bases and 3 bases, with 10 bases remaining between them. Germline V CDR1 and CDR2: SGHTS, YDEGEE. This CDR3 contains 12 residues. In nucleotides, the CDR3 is TGTGCCAGCAATCCCCTCGGCTACGAGCAGTACTTC. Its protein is CASNPLGYEQYF.

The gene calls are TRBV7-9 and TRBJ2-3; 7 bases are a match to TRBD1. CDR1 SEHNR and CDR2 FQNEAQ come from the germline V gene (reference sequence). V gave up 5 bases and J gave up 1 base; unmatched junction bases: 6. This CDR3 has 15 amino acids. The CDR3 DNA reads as TGTGCCAGCAGCCCCTGGGACAGACGCACAGATACGCAGTATTTT. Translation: CASSPWDRRTDTQYF.

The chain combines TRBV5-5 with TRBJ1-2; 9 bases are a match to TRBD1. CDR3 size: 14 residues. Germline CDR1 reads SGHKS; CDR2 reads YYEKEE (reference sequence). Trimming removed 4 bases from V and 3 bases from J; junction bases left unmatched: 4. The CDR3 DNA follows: TGTGCCAGCAGCACGGGACAGGGCTACTATGGCTACACCTTC. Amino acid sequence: CASSTGQGYYGYTF.

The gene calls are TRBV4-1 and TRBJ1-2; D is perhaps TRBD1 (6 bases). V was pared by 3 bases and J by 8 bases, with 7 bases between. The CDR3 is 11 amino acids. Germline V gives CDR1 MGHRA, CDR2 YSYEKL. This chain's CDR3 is CASSQRGGYTF. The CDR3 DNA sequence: TGCGCCAGCAGCCAGAGGGGGGGCTACACCTTC.